Listed below are T cell receptor beta chains from one sample, sequenced in a study of T cell responses to AZD1222 COVID-19 vaccine. Sequencing was performed with immunoSEQ multiplex PCR; in TCRdb, only in-frame clones are kept and a portion is missing. Among about 77,000 clones, under 95% were seen once, and the ten largest hold roughly 4.5%. The sequences come from peripheral blood, collected 28 days after the second AZD1222 dose. The receptors stem from an adult who received the AZD1222 COVID-19 vaccine. CDR3s include the opening cysteine and the closing phenylalanine or tryptophan. Each record gives: D gene, clone size, V gene, J gene, CDR3 DNA, CDR3 protein. D genes are given only for firm matches. Rows may omit the clone size; those that give it use once, few, many or a size class.

-	-	TRBV19	TRBJ1-4	TGTGCCAGTAGTATTTCAGCAGGGGAAAAACTGTTTTTT	CASSISAGEKLFF
-	-	TRBV27	TRBJ2-3	TGTGCCAGCAGTTTAGGGGGATCCCCAGATACGCAGTATTTT	CASSLGGSPDTQYF
TRBD2	-	TRBV7-3	TRBJ2-3	TGTGCCAGCAGCTTCCCCACGGGAGGAGGGACAGATACGCAGTATTTT	CASSFPTGGGTDTQYF
TRBD1	-	TRBV10-2	TRBJ1-5	TGCGCCAGCAGTGAGTCTCAGGGGGTAGGACAGCCCCAGCATTTT	CASSESQGVGQPQHF
TRBD2	-	TRBV6-5	TRBJ2-5	TGTGCCAGCAAGGCGGGGGTGACCCAGTACTTC	CASKAGVTQYF
-	-	TRBV12-3/TRBV12-4	TRBJ2-3	TGTGCCAGCAGCCCGGAGAATACGCAGTATTTT	CASSPENTQYF
-	-	TRBV11-2	TRBJ2-1	TGTGCCAGCAGCTTAGTTAGGGGGAAAAACAATGAGCAGTTCTTC	CASSLVRGKNNEQFF
-	-	TRBV7-8	TRBJ1-4	TGTGCCAGCAGCTTAGTTGGGTTAGGTGAAAAACTGTTTTTT	CASSLVGLGEKLFF
TRBD1	-	TRBV6-2/TRBV6-3	TRBJ1-4	TGTGCCAGCAGTCAGCGACAGGGTGGTAATGAAAAACTGTTTTTT	CASSQRQGGNEKLFF
-	-	TRBV5-5	TRBJ2-1	TGTGCCAGCAGGCGAACCTTCGGGACTCTTTACAATGAGCAGTTCTTC	CASRRTFGTLYNEQFF
-	-	TRBV5-6	TRBJ1-6	TGTGCCAGCAGCCCCTACAGTATACCCTATAATTCACCCCTCCACTTT	CASSPYSIPYNSPLHF
-	few	TRBV7-3	TRBJ1-2	TGTGCCAGCAGCTTAGGAACGGCCGGTGGCTACACCTTC	CASSLGTAGGYTF
-	-	TRBV5-1	TRBJ2-7	TGCGCCAGCAGGTTGAGGTTTGAGAGCTCCTACGAGCAGTACTTC	CASRLRFESSYEQYF
TRBD2	-	TRBV7-2	TRBJ2-5	TGTGCCAGCAGCAATACCCTCAGCGGGAGAGGGGAAGAGACCCAGTACTTC	CASSNTLSGRGEETQYF
TRBD2	-	TRBV29-1	TRBJ2-1	TGCAGCGTCCGTAATAGCGGGGTTTACAATGAGCAGTTCTTC	CSVRNSGVYNEQFF
-	-	TRBV2	TRBJ2-3	TGTGCCAGCAGTAGAGACCGGGGAACCAACCGCGAGTATTTT	CASSRDRGTNREYF
TRBD1	-	TRBV19	TRBJ2-1	TGTGCCAGTTCAAGGGACAGTCTACCTTACAATGAGCAGTTCTTC	CASSRDSLPYNEQFF
-	-	TRBV4-1	TRBJ1-2	TGCGCCAGCAGCTTCCGGGACGTGGATGCTGACTATGGCTACACCTTC	CASSFRDVDADYGYTF
-	-	TRBV5-6	TRBJ2-7	TGTGCCAGCAGCCTGGGACAAGGCGACGAGCAGTACTTC	CASSLGQGDEQYF
-	-	TRBV15	TRBJ2-7	TGTGCCACCAAGAGGTGGGGCAGGGGAGTCTACGAGCAGTACTTC	CATKRWGRGVYEQYF
-	-	TRBV27	TRBJ1-4	TGTGCCAGCAGTTTACGGGACCCCAGAACAACTAATGAAAAACTGTTTTTT	CASSLRDPRTTNEKLFF
-	-	TRBV28	TRBJ1-6	TGTGCCAGCAGTTTTCTGACACAGCAGGGTTCACCCCTCCACTTT	CASSFLTQQGSPLHF
-	-	TRBV30	TRBJ1-2	TGTGCCTGGAAACCTCTTGGGAGGAGTGGCTACACCTTC	CAWKPLGRSGYTF
-	-	TRBV7-2	TRBJ2-3	TGTGCCAGCAGCTCCCGTTGGAATACGCAGTATTTT	CASSSRWNTQYF
-	once	TRBV28	TRBJ1-4	TGTGCCAGCAGAAAAAGGACAGCAACTAATGAAAAACTGTTTTTT	CASRKRTATNEKLFF
-	-	TRBV4-3	TRBJ2-2	TGCGCCAGCAGCCAAGGGGAGGCAGGACGGACCGGGGAGCTGTTTTTT	CASSQGEAGRTGELFF
-	-	TRBV9	TRBJ2-5	TGTGCCAGCAGCGTCGGGACTGTAGAAGAGACCCAGTACTTC	CASSVGTVEETQYF
TRBD1	-	TRBV5-1	TRBJ1-2	TGCGCCAGCAGCTCCCGGACAGGGGAGGACTATGGCTACACCTTC	CASSSRTGEDYGYTF
-	-	TRBV28	TRBJ1-2	TGTGCCAGCAGTCCCTCCGGGTCTCACTATGGCTACACCTTC	CASSPSGSHYGYTF
TRBD1	-	TRBV6-5	TRBJ2-3	TGTGCCAGCAGTCGGGACAGGGTGAGCACAGATACGCAGTATTTT	CASSRDRVSTDTQYF
-	-	TRBV7-2	TRBJ2-3	TGTGCCAGCAGCTCGTTAACAGTTCATAGCACAGATACGCAGTATTTT	CASSSLTVHSTDTQYF
TRBD1	few	TRBV3-1/TRBV3-2	TRBJ2-7	TGTGCCAGCAGCCCGGGACAGGCCTTCTCCTACGAGCAGTACTTC	CASSPGQAFSYEQYF
TRBD1	-	TRBV23-1	TRBJ1-4	TGCGCCAGCAGTCCGGGACAGGTAGATGGTGAAAAACTGTTTTTT	CASSPGQVDGEKLFF
-	-	TRBV27	TRBJ1-1	TGTGCCAGCAGCACCGTTCCAGGGCTGAACACTGAAGCTTTCTTT	CASSTVPGLNTEAFF
-	-	TRBV4-1	TRBJ1-2	TGCGCCAGCAGCCAAGAGAGGGCTGTCAGCTGGAAAGGCTACACCTTC	CASSQERAVSWKGYTF
-	-	TRBV10-1	TRBJ1-2	TGCGCCAGCAGTGATAAGGGGCTGGCAACTTACTATGGCTACACCTTC	CASSDKGLATYYGYTF
-	-	TRBV3-1/TRBV3-2	TRBJ2-7	TGTGCCAGCAGCCAAGGGCCGACGGCTACCTACGAGCAGTACTTC	CASSQGPTATYEQYF
-	-	TRBV7-2	TRBJ1-3	TGTGCCAGCAGCCCCCGACAGTTACCCTCTGGAAACACCATATATTTT	CASSPRQLPSGNTIYF
-	-	TRBV4-3	TRBJ2-7	TGCGCCAGCAGCCTTACCCGCGACGAGCAGTACTTC	CASSLTRDEQYF
TRBD2	-	TRBV10-2	TRBJ2-7	TGCGCCAGCAAACTAGCGGGGAACTACGAGCAGTACTTC	CASKLAGNYEQYF
-	once	TRBV27	TRBJ1-1	TGTGCCAGCTCTGAGGGAGGCAGCGGCGCTTTCTTT	CASSEGGSGAFF